This record covers a single T cell receptor beta chain. Profiling relied on immunoSEQ multiplex PCR, and the TCRdb table lists in-frame clones only, not all of them. The sample lists about 180,000 clones; roughly nine tenths were seen once. Per the germline V gene, CDR1 is SGHRS and CDR2 is YFSETQ. Trimming removed 4 bases from V and 1 base from J, with 17 bases in between. The CDR3 extends over 16 amino acids. These data are taken from a study of T cell responses to AZD1222 COVID-19 vaccine. At the level of the study: Researchers grouped second doses given at about 4 or about 12 weeks into one pool.

Sequences were derived from peripheral blood, sampled on day 0 of AZD1222 vaccination. This chain links TRBV5-1 with TRBJ1-2, with D possibly TRBD1 on 5 matching bases. The receptor comes from an adult in good health. CDR3 sequence: CASSPDGNRYNYGYTF. The CDR3 DNA reads TGCGCCAGCAGCCCCGACGGGAACAGGTATAACTATGGCTACACCTTC.